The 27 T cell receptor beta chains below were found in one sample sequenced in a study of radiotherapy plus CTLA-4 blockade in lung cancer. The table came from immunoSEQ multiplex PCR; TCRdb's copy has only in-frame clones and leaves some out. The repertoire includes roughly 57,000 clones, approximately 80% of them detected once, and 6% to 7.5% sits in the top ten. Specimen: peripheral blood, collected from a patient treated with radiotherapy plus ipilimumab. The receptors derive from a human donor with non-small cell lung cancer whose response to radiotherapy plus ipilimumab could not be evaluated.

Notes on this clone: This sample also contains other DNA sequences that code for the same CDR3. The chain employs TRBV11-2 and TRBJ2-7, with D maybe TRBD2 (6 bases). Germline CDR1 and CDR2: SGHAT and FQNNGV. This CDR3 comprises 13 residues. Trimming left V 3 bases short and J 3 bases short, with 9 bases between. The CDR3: CASSFGGGYEQYF. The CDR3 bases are TGTGCCAGCAGCTTTGGGGGAGGCTACGAGCAGTACTTC. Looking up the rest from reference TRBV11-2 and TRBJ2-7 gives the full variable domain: EAGVAQSPRYKIIEKRQSVAFWCNPISGHATLYWYQQILGQGPKLLIQFQNNGVVDDSQLPKDRFSAERLKGVDSTLKIQPAKLEDSAVYLCASSFGGGYEQYFGPGTRLTVT.

CDR3 DNA: TGTGCCAGTAGTACTTGGGGGGGTGAAAAACTGTTTTTT. Its protein product is CASSTWGGEKLFF. The V gene is TRBV19, the J gene TRBJ1-4; a possible D gene is TRBD1 (5 bases). The germline gives CDR1 LNHDA, CDR2 SQIVND (reference sequence). The CDR3 sequence is 13 residues long. Trimming stripped 4 bases from V and 7 bases from J, with 10 bases between.

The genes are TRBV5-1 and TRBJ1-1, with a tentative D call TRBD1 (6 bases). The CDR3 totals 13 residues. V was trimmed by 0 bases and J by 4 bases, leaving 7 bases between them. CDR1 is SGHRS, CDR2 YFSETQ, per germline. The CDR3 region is CASSLDRVTEAFF. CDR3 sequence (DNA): TGCGCCAGCAGCTTGGACAGGGTCACTGAAGCTTTCTTT.

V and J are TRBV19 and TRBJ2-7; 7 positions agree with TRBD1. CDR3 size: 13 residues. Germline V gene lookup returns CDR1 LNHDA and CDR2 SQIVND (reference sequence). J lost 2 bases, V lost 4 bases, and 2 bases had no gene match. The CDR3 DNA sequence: TGTGCCAGTAGTAAACAGGGGACCTACGAGCAGTACTTC. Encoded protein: CASSKQGTYEQYF.

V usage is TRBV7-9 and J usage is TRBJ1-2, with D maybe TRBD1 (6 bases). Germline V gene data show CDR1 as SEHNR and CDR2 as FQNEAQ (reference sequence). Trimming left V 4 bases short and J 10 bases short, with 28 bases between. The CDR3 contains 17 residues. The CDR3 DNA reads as TGTGCCAGCAGCTATTCCCCGGGACAAGGAGCCCTCATGACCTACACCTTC. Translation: CASSYSPGQGALMTYTF.

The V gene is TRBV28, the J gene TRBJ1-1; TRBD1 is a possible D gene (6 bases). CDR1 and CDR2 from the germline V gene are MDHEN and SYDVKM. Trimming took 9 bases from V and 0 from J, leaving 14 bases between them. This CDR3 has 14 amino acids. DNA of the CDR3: TGTGCCAGTGGGGGGGCACGGTTGAACACTGAAGCTTTCTTT. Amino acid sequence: CASGGARLNTEAFF.

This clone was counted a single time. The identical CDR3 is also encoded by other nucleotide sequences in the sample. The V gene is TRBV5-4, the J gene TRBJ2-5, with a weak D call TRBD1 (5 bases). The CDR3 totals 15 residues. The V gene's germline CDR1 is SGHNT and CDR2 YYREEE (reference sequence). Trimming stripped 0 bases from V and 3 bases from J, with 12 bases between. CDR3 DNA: TGTGCCAGCAGCTTGGCGCAGGGCGGAAAAGAGACCCAGTACTTC. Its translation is CASSLAQGGKETQYF.

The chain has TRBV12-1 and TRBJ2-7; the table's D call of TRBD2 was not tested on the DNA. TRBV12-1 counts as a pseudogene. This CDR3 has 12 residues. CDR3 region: CASRVDSPEQYF. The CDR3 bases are TGTGCCAGCAGGGTAGATTCCCCCGAGCAGTACTTC.

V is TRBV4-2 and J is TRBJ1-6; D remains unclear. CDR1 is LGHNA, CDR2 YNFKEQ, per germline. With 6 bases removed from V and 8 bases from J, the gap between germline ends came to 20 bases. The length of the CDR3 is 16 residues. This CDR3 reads CASSRQLMIVDSPLHF. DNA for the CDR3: TGTGCCAGCAGTCGCCAACTCATGATAGTTGATTCACCCCTCCACTTT.

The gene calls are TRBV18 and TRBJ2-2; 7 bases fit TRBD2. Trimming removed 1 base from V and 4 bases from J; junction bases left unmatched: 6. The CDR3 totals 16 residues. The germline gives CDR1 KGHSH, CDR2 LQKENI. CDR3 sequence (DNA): TGTGCCAGCTCACCACAATCGGGGGGTCGCACCGGGGAGCTGTTTTTT. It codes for CASSPQSGGRTGELFF. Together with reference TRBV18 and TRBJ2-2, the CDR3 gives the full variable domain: NAGVMQNPRHLVRRRGQEARLRCSPMKGHSHVYWYRQLPEEGLKFMVYLQKENIIDESGMPKERFSAEFPKEGPSILRIQQVVRGDSAAYFCASSPQSGGRTGELFFGEGSRLTVL.

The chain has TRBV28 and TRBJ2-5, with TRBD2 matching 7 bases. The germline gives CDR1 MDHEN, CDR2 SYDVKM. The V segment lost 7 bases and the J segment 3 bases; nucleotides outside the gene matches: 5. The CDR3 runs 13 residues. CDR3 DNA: TGTGCCAGCACCCCGGGAGGAGAAGAGACCCAGTACTTC. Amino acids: CASTPGGEETQYF. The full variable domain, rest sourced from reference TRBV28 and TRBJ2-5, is DVKVTQSSRYLVKRTGEKVFLECVQDMDHENMFWYRQDPGLGLRLIYFSYDVKMKEKGDIPEGYSVSREKKERFSLILESASTNQTSMYLCASTPGGEETQYFGPGTRLLVL.

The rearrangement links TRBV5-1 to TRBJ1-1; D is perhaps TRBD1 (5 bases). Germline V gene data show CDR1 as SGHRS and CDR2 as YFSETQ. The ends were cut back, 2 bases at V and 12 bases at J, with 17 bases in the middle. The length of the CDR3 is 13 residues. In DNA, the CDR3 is TGCGCCAGCAGCTTTCAAGGGGTCCAGGAGACTTTCTTT. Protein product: CASSFQGVQETFF.

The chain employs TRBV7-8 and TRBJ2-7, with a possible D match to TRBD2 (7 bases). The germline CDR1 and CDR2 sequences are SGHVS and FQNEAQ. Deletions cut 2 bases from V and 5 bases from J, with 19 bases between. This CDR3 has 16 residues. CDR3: CASSLRSWGGPDEQYF. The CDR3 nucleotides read TGTGCCAGCAGCTTAAGGTCTTGGGGGGGCCCCGACGAGCAGTACTTC.

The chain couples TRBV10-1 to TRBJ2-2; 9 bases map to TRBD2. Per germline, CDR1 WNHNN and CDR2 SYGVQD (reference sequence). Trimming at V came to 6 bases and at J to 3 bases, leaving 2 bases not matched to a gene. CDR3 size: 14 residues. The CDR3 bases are TGCGCCAGCAGGGGACTAGCAGACACCGGGGAGCTGTTTTTT. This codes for CASRGLADTGELFF.

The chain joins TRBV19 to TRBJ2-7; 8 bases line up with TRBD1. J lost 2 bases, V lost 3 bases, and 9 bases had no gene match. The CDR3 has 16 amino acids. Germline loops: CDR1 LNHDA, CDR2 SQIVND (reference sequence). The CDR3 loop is CASSITVRGPTYEQYF. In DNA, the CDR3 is TGTGCCAGTAGTATTACGGTCAGGGGGCCTACCTACGAGCAGTACTTC.

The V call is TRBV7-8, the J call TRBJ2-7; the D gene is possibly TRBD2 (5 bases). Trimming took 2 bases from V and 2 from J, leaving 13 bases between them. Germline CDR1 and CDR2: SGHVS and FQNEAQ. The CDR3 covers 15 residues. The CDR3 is CASSLSVRGTYEQYF. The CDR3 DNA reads TGTGCCAGCAGCTTATCCGTCCGGGGTACCTACGAGCAGTACTTC.

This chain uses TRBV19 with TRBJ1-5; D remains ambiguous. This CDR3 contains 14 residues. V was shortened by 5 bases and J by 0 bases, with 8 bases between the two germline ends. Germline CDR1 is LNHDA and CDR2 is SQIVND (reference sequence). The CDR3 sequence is CASSPFSSNQPQHF. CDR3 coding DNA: TGTGCCAGTAGTCCCTTTTCTAGCAATCAGCCCCAGCATTTT. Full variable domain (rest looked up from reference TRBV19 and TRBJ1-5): DGGITQSPKYLFRKEGQNVTLSCEQNLNHDAMYWYRQDPGQGLRLIYYSQIVNDFQKGDIAEGYSVSREKKESFPLTVTSAQKNPTAFYLCASSPFSSNQPQHFGDGTRLSIL.

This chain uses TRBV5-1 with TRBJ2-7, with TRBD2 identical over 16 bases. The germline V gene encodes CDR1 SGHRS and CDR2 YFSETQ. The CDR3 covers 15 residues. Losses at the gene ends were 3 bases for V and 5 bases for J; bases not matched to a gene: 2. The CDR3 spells CASSSGLAGGHEQYF. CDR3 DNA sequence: TGCGCCAGCAGCTCGGGACTAGCGGGAGGGCACGAGCAGTACTTC.

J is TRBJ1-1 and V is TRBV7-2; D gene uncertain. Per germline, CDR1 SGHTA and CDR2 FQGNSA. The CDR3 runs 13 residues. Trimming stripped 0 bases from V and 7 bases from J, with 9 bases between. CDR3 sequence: CASSLAEGNEAFF. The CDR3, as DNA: TGTGCCAGCAGCTTAGCGGAGGGAAATGAAGCTTTCTTT.

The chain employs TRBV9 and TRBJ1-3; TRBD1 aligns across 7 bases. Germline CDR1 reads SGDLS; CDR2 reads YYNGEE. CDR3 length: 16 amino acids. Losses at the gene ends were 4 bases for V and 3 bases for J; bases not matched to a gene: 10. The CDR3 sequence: CASSSVGGTDGNTIYF. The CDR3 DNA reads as TGTGCCAGCAGCTCCGTAGGTGGGACAGATGGAAACACCATATATTTT.

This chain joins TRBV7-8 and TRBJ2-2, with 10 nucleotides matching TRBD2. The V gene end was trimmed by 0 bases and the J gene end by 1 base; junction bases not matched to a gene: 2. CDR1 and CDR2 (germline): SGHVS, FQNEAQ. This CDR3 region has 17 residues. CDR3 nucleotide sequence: TGTGCCAGCAGCTTAGCGGCTAGCGGGGGGAACACCGGGGAGCTGTTTTTT. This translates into CASSLAASGGNTGELFF.

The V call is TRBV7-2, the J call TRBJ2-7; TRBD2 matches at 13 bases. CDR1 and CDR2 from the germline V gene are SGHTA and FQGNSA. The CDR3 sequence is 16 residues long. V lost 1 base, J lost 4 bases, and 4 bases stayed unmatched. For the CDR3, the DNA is TGTGCCAGCAGCTTAGAACTAGCGGGAGGGAGGTACGAGCAGTACTTC. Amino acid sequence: CASSLELAGGRYEQYF.

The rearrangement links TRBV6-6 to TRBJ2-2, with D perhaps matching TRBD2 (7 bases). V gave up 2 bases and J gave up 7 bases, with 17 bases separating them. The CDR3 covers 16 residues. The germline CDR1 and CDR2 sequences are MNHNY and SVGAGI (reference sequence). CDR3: CASSYRGGPRIGELFF. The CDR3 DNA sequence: TGTGCCAGCAGTTACAGGGGGGGGCCGAGGATCGGGGAGCTGTTTTTT.

The CDR3 region is CASSFGPDSGNTIYF. CDR3 DNA: TGCGCCAGCAGCTTTGGCCCCGACTCTGGAAACACCATATATTTT. This chain uses TRBV5-1 with TRBJ1-3, with D uncertain. Trimming removed 2 bases at V and 0 bases at J, with 9 bases between. Germline V gene lookup returns CDR1 SGHRS and CDR2 YFSETQ. The CDR3 covers 15 residues.

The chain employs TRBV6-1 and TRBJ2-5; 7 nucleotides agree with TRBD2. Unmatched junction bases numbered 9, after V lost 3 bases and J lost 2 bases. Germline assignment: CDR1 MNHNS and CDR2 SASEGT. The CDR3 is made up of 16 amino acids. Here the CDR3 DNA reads TGTGCCAGCAGTGATCGGCTAGCGGCTTATCAAGAGACCCAGTACTTC. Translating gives CASSDRLAAYQETQYF.

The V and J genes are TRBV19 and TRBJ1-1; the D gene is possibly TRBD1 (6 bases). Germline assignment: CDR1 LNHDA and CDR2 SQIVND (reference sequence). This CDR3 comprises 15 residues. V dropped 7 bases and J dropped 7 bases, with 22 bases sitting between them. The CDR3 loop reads CASTAIEQGFGEAFF. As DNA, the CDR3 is TGTGCCAGTACCGCTATAGAACAGGGATTCGGTGAAGCTTTCTTT.

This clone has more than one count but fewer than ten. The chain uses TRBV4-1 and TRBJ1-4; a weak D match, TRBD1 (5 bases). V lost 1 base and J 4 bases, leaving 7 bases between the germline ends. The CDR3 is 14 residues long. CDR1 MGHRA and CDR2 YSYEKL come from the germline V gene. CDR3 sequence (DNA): TGCGCCAGCAGCCAAGCAGGGTTTAATGAAAAACTGTTTTTT. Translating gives CASSQAGFNEKLFF.